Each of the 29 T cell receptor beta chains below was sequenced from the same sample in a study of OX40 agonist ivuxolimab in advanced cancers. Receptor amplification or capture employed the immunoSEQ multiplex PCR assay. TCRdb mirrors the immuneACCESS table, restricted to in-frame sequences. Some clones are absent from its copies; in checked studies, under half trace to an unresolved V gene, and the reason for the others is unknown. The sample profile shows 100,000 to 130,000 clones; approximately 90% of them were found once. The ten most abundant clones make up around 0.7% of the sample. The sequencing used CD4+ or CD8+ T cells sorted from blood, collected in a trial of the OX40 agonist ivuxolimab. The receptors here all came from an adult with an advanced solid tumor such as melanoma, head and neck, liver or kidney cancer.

This chain's CDR3 is CATKRGGTSTDTQYF. The CDR3 nucleotides read TGTGCCACCAAACGAGGGGGGACTAGCACAGATACGCAGTATTTT. The chain recombines TRBV21-1 with TRBJ2-3. TRBV21-1 is a documented pseudogene. This CDR3 region has 15 residues.

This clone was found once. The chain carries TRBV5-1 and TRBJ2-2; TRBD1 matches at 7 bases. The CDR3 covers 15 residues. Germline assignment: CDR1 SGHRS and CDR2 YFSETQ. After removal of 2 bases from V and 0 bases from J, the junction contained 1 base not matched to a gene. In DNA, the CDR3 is TGCGCCAGCAGCTTTCAGGGGGCGAACACCGGGGAGCTGTTTTTT. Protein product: CASSFQGANTGELFF. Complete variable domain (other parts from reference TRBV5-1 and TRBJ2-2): KAGVTQTPRYLIKTRGQQVTLSCSPISGHRSVSWYQQTPGQGLQFLFEYFSETQRNKGNFPGRFSGRQFSNSRSEMNVSTLELGDSALYLCASSFQGANTGELFFGEGSRLTVL.

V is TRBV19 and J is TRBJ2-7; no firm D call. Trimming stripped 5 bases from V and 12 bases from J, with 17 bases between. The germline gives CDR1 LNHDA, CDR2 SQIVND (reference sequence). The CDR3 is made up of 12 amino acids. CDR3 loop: CASSPEGKRRYF. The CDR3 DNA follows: TGTGCCAGTAGTCCTGAAGGGAAACGAAGGTACTTC. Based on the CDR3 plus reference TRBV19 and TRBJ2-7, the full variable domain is DGGITQSPKYLFRKEGQNVTLSCEQNLNHDAMYWYRQDPGQGLRLIYYSQIVNDFQKGDIAEGYSVSREKKESFPLTVTSAQKNPTAFYLCASSPEGKRRYFGPGTRLTVT.

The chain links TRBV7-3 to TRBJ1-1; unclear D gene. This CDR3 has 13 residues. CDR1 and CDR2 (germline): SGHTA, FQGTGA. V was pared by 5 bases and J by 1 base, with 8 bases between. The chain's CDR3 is CASSLQGNTEAFF. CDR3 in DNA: TGTGCCAGCAGCCTACAAGGGAACACTGAAGCTTTCTTT.

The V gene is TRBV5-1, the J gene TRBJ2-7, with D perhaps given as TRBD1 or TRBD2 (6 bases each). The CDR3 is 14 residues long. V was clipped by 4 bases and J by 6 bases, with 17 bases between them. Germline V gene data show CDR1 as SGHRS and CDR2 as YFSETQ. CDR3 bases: TGCGCCAGCAGCATATTACAGGGAGGTGGCGAGCAGTACTTC. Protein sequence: CASSILQGGGEQYF.

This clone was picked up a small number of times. The CDR3: CAISAEQGDQPQHF. CDR3 nucleotides: TGTGCCATCAGTGCTGAGCAGGGCGATCAGCCCCAGCATTTT. The chain employs TRBV10-3 and TRBJ1-5, with a possible D match to TRBD1 (5 bases). The CDR3 consists of 14 residues. The germline V gene encodes CDR1 ENHRY and CDR2 SYGVKD. V lost 4 bases, J lost 5 bases, and 12 bases lay in between.

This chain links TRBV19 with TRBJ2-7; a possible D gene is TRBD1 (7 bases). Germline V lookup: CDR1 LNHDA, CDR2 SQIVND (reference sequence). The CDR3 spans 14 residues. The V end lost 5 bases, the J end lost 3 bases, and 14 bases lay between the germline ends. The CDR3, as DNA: TGTGCCAGTAGTGGCGGGGCAGGGGGCTACGAGCAGTACTTC. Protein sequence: CASSGGAGGYEQYF. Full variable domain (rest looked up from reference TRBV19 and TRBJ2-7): DGGITQSPKYLFRKEGQNVTLSCEQNLNHDAMYWYRQDPGQGLRLIYYSQIVNDFQKGDIAEGYSVSREKKESFPLTVTSAQKNPTAFYLCASSGGAGGYEQYFGPGTRLTVT.

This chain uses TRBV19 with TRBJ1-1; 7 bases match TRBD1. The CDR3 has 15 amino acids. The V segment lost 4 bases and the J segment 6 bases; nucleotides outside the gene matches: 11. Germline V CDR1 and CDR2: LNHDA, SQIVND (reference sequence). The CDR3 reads CASSTPGQRYAEAFF. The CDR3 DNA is TGTGCCAGTAGTACCCCGGGACAGAGATACGCTGAAGCTTTCTTT.

This CDR3 is CASSQVPAAVERNEQFF. The CDR3 DNA reads TGCGCCAGCAGCCAAGTGCCGGCAGCAGTGGAGAGAAATGAGCAGTTCTTC. The chain links TRBV4-1 to TRBJ2-1; D gene unclear. The CDR3 sequence is 17 residues long. Trimming took off 1 base at V and 7 bases at J, with 20 bases between the two ends. Germline CDR1 is MGHRA and CDR2 is YSYEKL.

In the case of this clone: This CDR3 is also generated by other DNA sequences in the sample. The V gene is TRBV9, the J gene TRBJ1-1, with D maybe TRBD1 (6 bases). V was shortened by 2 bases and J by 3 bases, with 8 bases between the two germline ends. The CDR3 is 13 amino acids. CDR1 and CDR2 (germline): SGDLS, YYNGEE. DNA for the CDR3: TGTGCCAGCAGCGTTCACAGGGACACTGAAGCTTTCTTT. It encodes CASSVHRDTEAFF.

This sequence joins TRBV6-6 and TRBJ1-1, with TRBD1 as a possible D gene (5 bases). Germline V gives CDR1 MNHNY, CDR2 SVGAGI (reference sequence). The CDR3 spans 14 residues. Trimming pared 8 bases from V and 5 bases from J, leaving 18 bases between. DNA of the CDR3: TGTGCCAGCCGTGCACCAGGGCGAAAAACTGAAGCTTTCTTT. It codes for CASRAPGRKTEAFF.

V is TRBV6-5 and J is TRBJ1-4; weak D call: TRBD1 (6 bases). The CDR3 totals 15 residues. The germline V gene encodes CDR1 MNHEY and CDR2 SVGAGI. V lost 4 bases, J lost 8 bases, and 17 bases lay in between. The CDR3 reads CASSSGGAAWEKLFF. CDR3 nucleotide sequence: TGTGCCAGCAGTTCGGGGGGGGCGGCTTGGGAAAAACTGTTTTTT.

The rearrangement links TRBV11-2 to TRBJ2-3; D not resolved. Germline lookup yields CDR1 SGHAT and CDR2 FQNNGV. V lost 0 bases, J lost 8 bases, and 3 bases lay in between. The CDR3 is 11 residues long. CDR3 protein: CASSLEGTQYF. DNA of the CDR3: TGTGCCAGCAGCTTAGAAGGTACGCAGTATTTT. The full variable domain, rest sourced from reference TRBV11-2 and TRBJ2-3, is EAGVAQSPRYKIIEKRQSVAFWCNPISGHATLYWYQQILGQGPKLLIQFQNNGVVDDSQLPKDRFSAERLKGVDSTLKIQPAKLEDSAVYLCASSLEGTQYFGPGTRLTVL.

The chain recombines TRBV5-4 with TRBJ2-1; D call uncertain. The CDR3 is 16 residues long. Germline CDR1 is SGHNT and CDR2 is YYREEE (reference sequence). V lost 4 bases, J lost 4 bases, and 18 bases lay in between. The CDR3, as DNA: TGTGCCAGCAGCACCCAGACTGGAGTTGGGTACAATGAGCAGTTCTTC. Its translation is CASSTQTGVGYNEQFF.

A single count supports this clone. The CDR3 coding sequence is TGTGCCAGCAGCAAAGAAATAAATAGGCAGATCTACAATGAGCAGTTCTTC. Protein product: CASSKEINRQIYNEQFF. The rearrangement links TRBV21-1 to TRBJ2-1. TRBV21-1 is an annotated pseudogene. This CDR3 contains 17 residues.

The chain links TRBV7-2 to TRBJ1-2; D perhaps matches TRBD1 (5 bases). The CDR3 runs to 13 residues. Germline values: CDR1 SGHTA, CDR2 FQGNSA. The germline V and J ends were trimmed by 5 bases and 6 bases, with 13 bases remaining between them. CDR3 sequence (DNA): TGTGCCAGCAGCATATCACGGGGCAATGGCTACACCTTC. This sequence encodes CASSISRGNGYTF. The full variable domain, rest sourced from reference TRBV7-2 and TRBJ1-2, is GAGVSQSPSNKVTEKGKDVELRCDPISGHTALYWYRQSLGQGLEFLIYFQGNSAPDKSGLPSDRFSAERTGGSVSTLTIQRTQQEDSAVYLCASSISRGNGYTFGSGTRLTVV.

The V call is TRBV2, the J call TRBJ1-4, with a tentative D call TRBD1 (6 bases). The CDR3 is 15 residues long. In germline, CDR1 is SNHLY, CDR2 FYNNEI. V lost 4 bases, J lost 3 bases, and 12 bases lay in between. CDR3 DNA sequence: TGTGCCAGCAGTGGGTTAGGGGGGGCTAATGAAAAACTGTTTTTT. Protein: CASSGLGGANEKLFF.

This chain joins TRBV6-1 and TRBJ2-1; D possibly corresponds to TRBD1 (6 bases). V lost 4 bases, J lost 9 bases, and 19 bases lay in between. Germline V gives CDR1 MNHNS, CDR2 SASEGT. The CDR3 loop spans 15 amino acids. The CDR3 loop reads CASSVGQHREGEQFF. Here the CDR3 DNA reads TGTGCCAGCAGTGTCGGCCAGCACAGGGAAGGTGAGCAGTTCTTC.

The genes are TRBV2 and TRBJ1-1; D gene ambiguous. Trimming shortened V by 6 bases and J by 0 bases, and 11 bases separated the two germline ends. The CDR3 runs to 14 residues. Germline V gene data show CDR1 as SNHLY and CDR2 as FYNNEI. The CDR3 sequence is CASSRFRMNTEAFF. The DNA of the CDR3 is TGTGCCAGCAGCAGGTTTCGAATGAACACTGAAGCTTTCTTT.

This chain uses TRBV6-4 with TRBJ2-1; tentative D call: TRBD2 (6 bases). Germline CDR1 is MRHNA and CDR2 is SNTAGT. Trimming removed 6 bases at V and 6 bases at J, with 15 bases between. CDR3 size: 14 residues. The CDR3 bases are TGTGCCAGCAGGATGTTGGAGGGTAGCAATGAGCAGTTCTTC. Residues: CASRMLEGSNEQFF.

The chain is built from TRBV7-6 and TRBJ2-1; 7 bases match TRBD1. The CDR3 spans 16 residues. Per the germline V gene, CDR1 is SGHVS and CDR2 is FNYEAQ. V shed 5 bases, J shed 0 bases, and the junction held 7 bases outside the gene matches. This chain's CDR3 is CASSGHRGGSYNEQFF. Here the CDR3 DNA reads TGTGCCAGCAGCGGACACAGGGGTGGCTCCTACAATGAGCAGTTCTTC.

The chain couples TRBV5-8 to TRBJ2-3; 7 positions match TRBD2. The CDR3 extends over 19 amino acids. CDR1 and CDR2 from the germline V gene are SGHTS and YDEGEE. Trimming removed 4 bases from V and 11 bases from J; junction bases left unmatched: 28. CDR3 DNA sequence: TGTGCCAGCAGCCTACGGAACAGCCCCGGGACTACACTACACCCTCGGCAGTATTTT. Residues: CASSLRNSPGTTLHPRQYF.

The CDR3: CASRGGAGQGQPQHF. CDR3 DNA sequence: TGTGCCAGTAGAGGGGGAGCGGGGCAAGGGCAGCCCCAGCATTTT. The chain links TRBV19 to TRBJ1-5; weak D call: TRBD1 (6 bases). The CDR3 has 15 amino acids. The ends were cut back, 6 bases at V and 7 bases at J, with 19 bases in the middle. Germline assignment: CDR1 LNHDA and CDR2 SQIVND (reference sequence).

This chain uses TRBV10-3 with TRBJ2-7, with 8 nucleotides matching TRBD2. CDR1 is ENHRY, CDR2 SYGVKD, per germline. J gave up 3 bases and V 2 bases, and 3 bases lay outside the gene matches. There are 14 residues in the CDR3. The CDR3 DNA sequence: TGTGCCATCAGTGAGGGACTAGCCAACTACGAGCAGTACTTC. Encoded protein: CAISEGLANYEQYF.

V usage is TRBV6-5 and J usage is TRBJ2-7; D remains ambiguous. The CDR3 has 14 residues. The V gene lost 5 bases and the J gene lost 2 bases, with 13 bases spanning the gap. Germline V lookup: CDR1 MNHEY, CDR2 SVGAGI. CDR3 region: CASSGAGLPYEQYF. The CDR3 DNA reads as TGTGCCAGCAGTGGCGCCGGGCTCCCCTACGAGCAGTACTTC.

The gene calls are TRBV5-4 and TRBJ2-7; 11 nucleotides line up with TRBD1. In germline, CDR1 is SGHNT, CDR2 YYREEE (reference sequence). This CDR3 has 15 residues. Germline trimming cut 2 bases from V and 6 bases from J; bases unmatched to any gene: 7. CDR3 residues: CASSLAGQGAREQYF. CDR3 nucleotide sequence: TGTGCCAGCAGCTTAGCCGGACAGGGGGCTCGCGAGCAGTACTTC.

CDR3 loop: CASSGTSTSTYPGELFF. The CDR3 region has the DNA TGTGCCAGCAGTGGAACTAGCACCTCGACCTACCCCGGGGAGCTGTTTTTT. The gene calls are TRBV6-1 and TRBJ2-2, with D perhaps TRBD2 (6 bases). Germline CDR1 is MNHNS and CDR2 is SASEGT. Trimming pared 4 bases from V and 6 bases from J, leaving 21 bases between. This CDR3 spans 17 amino acids.

CDR3: CAWSAAGNTIYF. DNA for the CDR3: TGTGCCTGGAGTGCGGCTGGAAACACCATATATTTT. The chain uses TRBV30 and TRBJ1-3, with D unclear. V dropped 1 base and J dropped 2 bases, with 3 bases sitting between them. Germline CDR1 and CDR2: GTSNPN and SVGIG (reference sequence). The CDR3 length is 12 residues.

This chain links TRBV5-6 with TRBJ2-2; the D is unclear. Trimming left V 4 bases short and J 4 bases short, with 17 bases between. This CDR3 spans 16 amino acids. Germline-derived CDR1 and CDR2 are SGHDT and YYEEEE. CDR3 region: CASSHRTSKGTGELFF. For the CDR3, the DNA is TGTGCCAGCAGCCACCGGACCAGCAAAGGCACCGGGGAGCTGTTTTTT.